This TCR beta chain was profiled in a study of human T cells and chemical hapten exposure. The CDR3 runs 16 residues. V gave up 3 bases and J gave up 2 bases; unmatched junction bases: 4. Germline V lookup: CDR1 SGHRS, CDR2 YFSETQ. Time point of the sample: patch test 1, 2 weeks after DPC sensitization. Treatment described: therapeutic diphenylcyclopropenone sensitization with weekly scalp DPC. In TCRdb, the RACE reads were re-called with MiXCR into one record per CDR3 protein. Of roughly 45,000 distinct CDR3 sequences in the sample, around 9% were seen once. Sequenced here: whole blood, sampled in connection with sensitization to the hapten diphenylcyclopropenone (DPC). The receptor was derived from a woman aged 45 to 65 with alopecia areata. Some clones in this sample may be carry-over from other donors' samples. V gene TRBV5-1 combines with J gene TRBJ2-3, with 12 bases aligning to TRBD2. The CDR3 DNA reads TGCGCCAGCAGCTCCCGGACTAGCGGGATCACAGATACGCAGTATTTT. Its protein is CASSSRTSGITDTQYF.